This passage covers 16 T cell receptor beta chains from one sample sequenced in a study of glioma-infiltrating T cells after dendritic cell vaccination. Libraries were prepared by immunoSEQ multiplex PCR; TCRdb keeps only in-frame clonotypes and omits some of them. Counted here are 95,000 or so clones, approximately 87% occurring once; the ten biggest clones make up 2.5% to 3.5%. Here the sequenced sample was blood, taken before dendritic cell vaccination. These TCRs come from a human donor with glioblastoma.

The chain carries TRBV2 and TRBJ2-2, with D perhaps matching TRBD2 (5 bases). The V end was cut by 2 bases, the J end by 5 bases, with 12 bases between. Germline loops: CDR1 SNHLY, CDR2 FYNNEI. The CDR3 contains 15 residues. The CDR3 DNA follows: TGTGCCAGCAGTGAAACCCCGACGGGGACCGGGGAGCTGTTTTTT. Residues: CASSETPTGTGELFF.

The chain combines TRBV19 with TRBJ1-2; perhaps TRBD1 as D (6 bases). Germline V CDR1 and CDR2: LNHDA, SQIVND (reference sequence). Trimming left V 2 bases short and J 0 bases short, with 19 bases between. The CDR3 length is 18 residues. CDR3 loop: CASSIRGGIELANYGYTF. The DNA for the CDR3 is TGTGCCAGTAGTATACGCGGGGGCATCGAATTAGCTAACTATGGCTACACCTTC.

J is TRBJ2-1 and V is TRBV18, with 8 bases aligning to TRBD1. V shed 6 bases, J shed 7 bases, and the junction held 11 bases outside the gene matches. Germline assignment: CDR1 KGHSH and CDR2 LQKENI. CDR3 length equals 15 residues. In DNA, the CDR3 is TGTGCCAGCTCTCGCGCAAGGACAGGGTCGAATGAGCAGTTCTTC. Translating it yields CASSRARTGSNEQFF.

The chain has TRBV13 and TRBJ2-5, with D maybe TRBD1 (6 bases). Trimming pared 5 bases from V and 4 bases from J, leaving 8 bases between. Germline CDR1 reads PRHDT; CDR2 reads FYEKMQ (reference sequence). This CDR3 region has 12 residues. In nucleotides, the CDR3 is TGTGCCAGCAGCGGACAGCCAGAGACCCAGTACTTC. Translation: CASSGQPETQYF.

The chain couples TRBV5-1 to TRBJ2-5; 11 bases fit TRBD2. This CDR3 comprises 16 residues. V lost 7 bases to trimming and J lost 0 bases; unmatched junction nucleotides: 8. Germline V CDR1 and CDR2: SGHRS, YFSETQ. In nucleotides, the CDR3 is TGCGCCAGCGGCCTAGCGGGAGGATTGTACCAAGAGACCCAGTACTTC. This encodes CASGLAGGLYQETQYF.

J is TRBJ2-5 and V is TRBV6-5, with 7 nucleotides matching TRBD1. Trimming cost V 5 bases and J 6 bases; bases outside gene matches: 3. This CDR3 has 12 residues. Germline V gene sequence: CDR1 MNHEY, CDR2 SVGAGI. CDR3: CASSRDRQTQYF. CDR3 DNA sequence: TGTGCCAGCAGTCGGGACAGACAGACCCAGTACTTC.

V usage is TRBV10-3 and J usage is TRBJ2-2; D unclear. V was clipped by 3 bases and J by 7 bases, with 3 bases between them. The CDR3 runs to 11 residues. Germline loops: CDR1 ENHRY, CDR2 SYGVKD. The CDR3 nucleotides read TGTGCCATCAGTGATCACGGGGAGCTGTTTTTT. Translating it yields CAISDHGELFF.

V gene TRBV29-1 combines with J gene TRBJ1-1; D uncertain. V lost 7 bases to trimming and J lost 5 bases, with 14 bases between them. CDR1 is SQVTM, CDR2 ANQGSEA, per germline. CDR3 length equals 12 residues. CDR3 protein: CSAMRGGTEAFF. The CDR3 DNA reads TGCAGCGCCATGCGGGGTGGGACTGAAGCTTTCTTT.

The V gene is TRBV7-9, the J gene TRBJ2-7; the match to TRBD1 covers 7 bases. This CDR3 comprises 14 residues. Germline trimming cut 1 base from V and 9 bases from J; bases unmatched to any gene: 9. Germline V gene sequence: CDR1 SEHNR, CDR2 FQNEAQ (reference sequence). CDR3 amino acids: CASSLVTGPIRQYF. CDR3 bases: TGTGCCAGCAGCTTAGTGACAGGGCCCATCAGGCAGTACTTC.

The genes are TRBV15 and TRBJ1-6; D gene ambiguous. CDR3 size: 17 residues. V was shortened by 0 bases and J by 3 bases, with 12 bases between the two germline ends. In germline, CDR1 is LNHNV, CDR2 YYDKDF (reference sequence). Here the CDR3 reads CATSRDLAGRYNSPLHF. The CDR3 nucleotides read TGTGCCACCAGCAGAGATCTGGCAGGCCGCTATAATTCACCCCTCCACTTT.

The J gene is TRBJ2-7, the V gene TRBV9, with D possibly being TRBD1 (6 bases). The germline V gene has CDR1 SGDLS and CDR2 YYNGEE. The CDR3 consists of 13 residues. V was shortened by 4 bases and J by 5 bases, with 13 bases between the two germline ends. The CDR3 coding sequence is TGTGCCAGCAGCTTCGGACAGCCAGACGAGCAGTACTTC. This codes for CASSFGQPDEQYF.

V gene TRBV6-4 combines with J gene TRBJ2-7; D is possibly TRBD1 (6 bases). This CDR3 contains 13 residues. V was cut by 5 bases and J by 6 bases, with 14 bases left in between. Germline CDR1 is MRHNA and CDR2 is SNTAGT. CDR3 sequence reads: CASSNLPRGEQYF. The CDR3, as DNA: TGTGCCAGCAGTAACCTCCCCAGGGGCGAGCAGTACTTC.

This sequence joins TRBV5-1 and TRBJ2-3; 11 positions agree with TRBD2. The CDR3 length is 20 residues. Germline trimming cut 2 bases from V and 0 bases from J; bases unmatched to any gene: 14. CDR1 is SGHRS and CDR2 is YFSETQ in the germline V gene. The CDR3 reads CASSFNPRSSGGGSTDTQYF. Written as DNA, the CDR3 is TGCGCCAGCAGCTTTAATCCCCGGAGTAGCGGGGGGGGGAGCACAGATACGCAGTATTTT.

V gene TRBV7-3 combines with J gene TRBJ2-7; 8 nucleotides agree with TRBD1. V trimming: 2 bases; J trimming: 3 bases; junction bases outside the gene matches: 6. This CDR3 is 15 amino acids long. The germline V gene has CDR1 SGHTA and CDR2 FQGTGA. CDR3 sequence (DNA): TGTGCCAGCAGCTTATCACCAGGGGGCATCTACGAGCAGTACTTC. Translated: CASSLSPGGIYEQYF.

The rearrangement joins TRBV4-1 to TRBJ2-7; possibly TRBD2 for D (6 bases). The CDR3 consists of 16 residues. Germline V gene data show CDR1 as MGHRA and CDR2 as YSYEKL. V dropped 3 bases and J dropped 4 bases, with 19 bases sitting between them. In DNA form, the CDR3 reads TGCGCCAGCAGCCACACACCCGGGACTTCAGTTTACGAGCAGTACTTC. Translating it yields CASSHTPGTSVYEQYF.

This chain uses TRBV9 with TRBJ2-3; 7 bases fit TRBD1. Germline CDR1 is SGDLS and CDR2 is YYNGEE. The CDR3 runs 13 residues. V shed 0 bases, J shed 9 bases, and the junction held 4 bases outside the gene matches. The CDR3 DNA is TGTGCCAGCAGCGTAGATAACAGGGGAACGCAGTATTTT. Translated, it gives CASSVDNRGTQYF.